A single sample is the source of the 17 T cell receptor beta chains below, sequenced in a study of T cell repertoires in cytomegalovirus infection. TCRdb analysed the reads with MiXCR anew, one entry per CDR3 protein. The top ten hold around 13% of the sample, which has some 800,000 distinct CDR3 sequences, roughly 29% seen once. For these TCRs, the target antigens are not known. The source was cultured CD8+ T cells from PBMCs, collected from culture after CMV antigen stimulation. The source is a human donor in good health (CMV status not recorded). Some clones in this sample may be carry-over from other donors' samples.

In its sample, this clonotype was seen a few times. This chain uses TRBV4-3 with TRBJ1-3; no clear D gene. Germline V gives CDR1 LGHNA, CDR2 YSLEER. V was clipped by 0 bases and J by 6 bases, with 3 bases between them. The CDR3 consists of 12 residues. As DNA, the CDR3 is TGCGCCAGCAGCCAAGATATAAACACCATATATTTT. This sequence encodes CASSQDINTIYF.

The chain recombines TRBV15 with TRBJ1-4; tentative D call: TRBD1 (6 bases). Germline V gene lookup returns CDR1 LNHNV and CDR2 YYDKDF (reference sequence). The V end lost 2 bases, the J end lost 0 bases, and 13 bases lay between the germline ends. The CDR3 extends over 17 amino acids. The CDR3 DNA follows: TGTGCCACCAGCAGACACGGACAGTCAGCAACTAATGAAAAACTGTTTTTT. Amino acids: CATSRHGQSATNEKLFF.

This clonotype was detected only a few times. The chain links TRBV27 to TRBJ2-1, with 10 bases that match TRBD1. The CDR3 is made up of 16 amino acids. Germline CDR1 and CDR2: MNHEY and SMNVEV (reference sequence). V lost 5 bases, J lost 9 bases, and 13 bases stayed unmatched. Here the CDR3 DNA reads TGTGCCAGCAGTGCGGGGGACAGGGGATTTTTTGGTGAGCAGTTCTTC. It encodes CASSAGDRGFFGEQFF.

This clonotype is labeled medium-sized. One end of the junction does not line up with germline, which may come from a read error. V is TRBV7-2 and J is TRBJ2-1; the D is unclear. The length of the CDR3 is 12 residues. Germline-derived CDR1 and CDR2 are SGHTA and FQGNSA. The CDR3 loop reads CASSRSDNEQFF. The CDR3 DNA sequence: TGTGCCAGCAGCCGCTCCGACAATGAGCAGTTCTTC.

This clonotype was seen at least ten times. This sequence joins TRBV7-9 and TRBJ1-5, with 9 bases fitting TRBD1. V lost 4 bases, J lost 2 bases, and 3 bases stayed unmatched. There are 15 residues in the CDR3. Germline assignment: CDR1 SEHNR and CDR2 FQNEAQ (reference sequence). The CDR3 is CASSWGQGGNQPQHF. CDR3 in DNA: TGTGCCAGCAGCTGGGGACAGGGAGGCAATCAGCCCCAGCATTTT.

This clonotype appeared a few times. V is TRBV5-4 and J is TRBJ2-2; a weak D match, TRBD2 (5 bases). The CDR3 runs to 16 residues. Trimming stripped 0 bases from V and 7 bases from J, with 16 bases between. Germline CDR1 is SGHNT and CDR2 is YYREEE (reference sequence). CDR3 sequence reads: CASSLGTPTSGGELFF. The CDR3 DNA reads as TGTGCCAGCAGCTTGGGGACTCCTACCTCGGGCGGGGAGCTGTTTTTT.

This clonotype was counted ten times or more. The rearrangement uses TRBV7-2 and TRBJ2-2; D call uncertain. The CDR3 is made up of 13 amino acids. Germline V gene lookup returns CDR1 SGHTA and CDR2 FQGNSA. The V and J ends lost 5 bases and 4 bases respectively, with 8 bases between them. CDR3 in DNA: TGTGCCAGCAGCCCGGTCCCCACCGGGGAGCTGTTTTTT. Its protein product is CASSPVPTGELFF.

This clonotype came up a few times. The chain uses TRBV7-3 and TRBJ2-3; D might be TRBD2 (5 bases). V was trimmed by 3 bases and J by 5 bases, leaving 9 bases between them. This CDR3 is built from 13 residues. Germline CDR1 and CDR2: SGHTA and FQGTGA. The CDR3, as DNA: TGTGCCAGCAGCTTCCTCGAGGGAGATACGCAGTATTTT. This codes for CASSFLEGDTQYF.

This clonotype appeared a few times. Written as DNA, the CDR3 is TGTGCCAGCAGCGTTGGGGGCTATAGCAATCAGCCCCAGCATTTT. It yields the protein CASSVGGYSNQPQHF. The chain employs TRBV9 and TRBJ1-5; perhaps TRBD1 as D (6 bases). The CDR3 spans 15 residues. Deletions cut 2 bases from V and 0 bases from J, with 9 bases between. CDR1 and CDR2 (germline): SGDLS, YYNGEE.

The chain carries TRBV4-1 and TRBJ1-1; D uncertain. Trimming took off 1 base at V and 3 bases at J, with 12 bases between the two ends. The CDR3 runs 15 residues. CDR1 and CDR2 (germline): MGHRA, YSYEKL. CDR3 loop: CASSQGTPIDTEAFF. CDR3 bases: TGCGCCAGCAGCCAAGGGACCCCGATAGACACTGAAGCTTTCTTT.

This clonotype showed up many times. V usage is TRBV12-5 and J usage is TRBJ1-1, with TRBD1 as a possible D gene (5 bases). The CDR3 consists of 13 residues. Trimming stripped 6 bases from V and 3 bases from J, with 11 bases between. Germline V gene sequence: CDR1 LGHNT, CDR2 FRNRAP. For the CDR3, the DNA is TGTGCTAGTGGGAGGGGTGGGTACACTGAAGCTTTCTTT. Its translation is CASGRGGYTEAFF.

This clonotype came up many times. The chain couples TRBV5-5 to TRBJ1-5; TRBD1 might be the D (5 bases). The CDR3 length is 13 residues. Germline V CDR1 and CDR2: SGHKS, YYEKEE (reference sequence). The V gene lost 7 bases and the J gene lost 3 bases, with 11 bases spanning the gap. As DNA, the CDR3 is TGTGCCAGCGCGGGGGACCTCAATCAGCCCCAGCATTTT. Translating gives CASAGDLNQPQHF. The full variable domain, rest sourced from reference TRBV5-5 and TRBJ1-5, is DAGVTQSPTHLIKTRGQQVTLRCSPISGHKSVSWYQQVLGQGPQFIFQYYEKEERGRGNFPDRFSARQFPNYSSELNVNALLLGDSALYLCASAGDLNQPQHFGDGTRLSIL.

V gene TRBV6-5 combines with J gene TRBJ2-5; perhaps TRBD2 as D (5 bases). The CDR3 is 15 residues long. Trimming pared 4 bases from V and 2 bases from J, leaving 14 bases between. CDR1 is MNHEY, CDR2 SVGAGI, per germline. CDR3 in DNA: TGTGCCAGCAGTTTCTTTCTAGCAAGTCAAGAGACCCAGTACTTC. Translation gives CASSFFLASQETQYF.

This clonotype appeared a few times. V usage is TRBV19 and J usage is TRBJ1-5; D unclear. The ends were cut back, 3 bases at V and 3 bases at J, with 9 bases in the middle. Germline CDR1 and CDR2: LNHDA and SQIVND (reference sequence). This CDR3 region has 14 residues. The CDR3 reads CASSIAQANQPQHF. CDR3 nucleotides: TGTGCCAGTAGTATTGCGCAGGCCAATCAGCCCCAGCATTTT.

The chain links TRBV6-6 to TRBJ2-3; 10 bases agree with TRBD2. Trimming took 2 bases from V and 3 from J; bases not matched to a gene: 5. The CDR3 spans 16 residues. CDR1 MNHNY and CDR2 SVGAGI come from the germline V gene (reference sequence). This CDR3 is CASSYERGGRTDTQYF. CDR3 DNA: TGTGCCAGCAGTTACGAGCGGGGGGGCAGAACAGATACGCAGTATTTT.

J is TRBJ2-4 and V is TRBV4-1, with D tentatively TRBD1 or TRBD2 (7 bases each). Germline loops: CDR1 MGHRA, CDR2 YSYEKL. V lost 3 bases and J lost 6, with 15 bases in between. The CDR3 is 15 residues long. The CDR3 sequence: CASSHLDREGNIQYF. For the CDR3, the DNA is TGCGCCAGCAGCCACCTAGACAGGGAGGGAAACATTCAGTACTTC.

This clonotype was counted between two and nine times. V gene TRBV20-1 combines with J gene TRBJ2-7; weak D call: TRBD2 (5 bases). Between the trimmed V and J ends, which lost 6 bases and 0 bases, there was a span of 12 bases. Germline assignment: CDR1 DFQATT and CDR2 SNEGSKA (reference sequence). There are 13 residues in the CDR3. CDR3 residues: CSASGLSSYEQYV. The DNA of the CDR3 is TGCAGTGCATCCGGACTCAGCTCCTACGAGCAGTACGTC.